These 14 T cell receptor beta chains came from one sample sequenced in a study of T cells in localized non-small cell lung cancer. Sequencing used immunoSEQ multiplex PCR; TCRdb keeps in-frame clones, though not all of them. The sample has about 40,000 clones, 70% to 90% seen once. The specimen comprised peripheral blood, sampled before any cancer treatment. These receptors all stem from a man aged 18 to 55 with stage I lung adenocarcinoma.

The V and J genes are TRBV5-1 and TRBJ1-4; TRBD1 matches 7 bases. From germline, CDR1 is SGHRS and CDR2 YFSETQ. Unmatched junction bases numbered 13, after V lost 6 bases and J lost 8 bases. The CDR3 totals 15 residues. CDR3 amino acids: CASTPGRGLGEKLFF. In DNA form, the CDR3 reads TGCGCCAGCACCCCAGGGAGGGGGCTCGGGGAAAAACTGTTTTTT.

The chain couples TRBV4-3 to TRBJ1-6; 11 nucleotides line up with TRBD1. The ends lost 1 base at V and 9 bases at J; junction bases unmatched: 8. There are 17 residues in the CDR3. From germline, CDR1 is LGHNA and CDR2 YSLEER. The CDR3 DNA reads TGCGCCAGCAGCCAAGCTACGGACAGGGGGCGCGGTTCACCCCTCCACTTT. Residues: CASSQATDRGRGSPLHF.

This sequence joins TRBV10-3 and TRBJ1-1; D is perhaps TRBD1 (5 bases). CDR3 length: 13 amino acids. Trimming shortened V by 6 bases and J by 0 bases, and 8 bases separated the two germline ends. CDR1 ENHRY and CDR2 SYGVKD come from the germline V gene. CDR3 residues: CAIRGAVNTEAFF. For the CDR3, the DNA is TGTGCCATCAGAGGGGCAGTGAACACTGAAGCTTTCTTT.

The chain combines TRBV5-4 with TRBJ1-1; TRBD1 might be the D (5 bases). This CDR3 comprises 15 residues. The germline CDR1 and CDR2 sequences are SGHNT and YYREEE (reference sequence). Trimming shortened V by 2 bases and J by 0 bases, and 11 bases separated the two germline ends. The CDR3 bases are TGTGCCAGCAGCTTTGAGTCAGGGATGAACACTGAAGCTTTCTTT. Amino acids: CASSFESGMNTEAFF.

The count of this clone is one. The chain employs TRBV5-4 and TRBJ2-7; D is possibly TRBD2 (5 bases). The CDR3 sequence is 15 residues long. Germline lookup yields CDR1 SGHNT and CDR2 YYREEE (reference sequence). V lost 4 bases and J lost 2, with 16 bases in between. CDR3 bases: TGTGCCAGCAGCCCAGAGGTTGAGGGTACCTACGAGCAGTACTTC. Residues: CASSPEVEGTYEQYF.

This clone was seen only once. The chain joins TRBV6-5 to TRBJ1-1, with 7 bases identical to TRBD1. CDR1 is MNHEY and CDR2 is SVGAGI in the germline V gene. V lost 7 bases, J lost 1 base, and 6 bases stayed unmatched. The CDR3 covers 14 residues. The CDR3 sequence is CASKGQGGNTEAFF. CDR3 DNA: TGTGCCAGCAAGGGCCAGGGGGGGAACACTGAAGCTTTCTTT.

This chain links TRBV4-3 with TRBJ1-1; TRBD1 might be the D (6 bases). V gave up 2 bases and J gave up 4 bases, with 17 bases separating them. The CDR3 consists of 16 residues. Germline V gene lookup returns CDR1 LGHNA and CDR2 YSLEER. The CDR3 protein is CASSQTTTRGGTEAFF. The CDR3 DNA reads as TGCGCCAGCAGCCAAACTACTACCAGGGGTGGCACTGAAGCTTTCTTT.

The chain combines TRBV7-3 with TRBJ2-3; 10 nucleotides align to TRBD1. This CDR3 has 16 residues. CDR1 and CDR2 from the germline V gene are SGHTA and FQGTGA. The V gene end was trimmed by 2 bases and the J gene end by 6 bases; junction bases not matched to a gene: 8. Here the CDR3 reads CASSLEWTGGRDTQYF. CDR3 nucleotide sequence: TGTGCCAGCAGCTTAGAGTGGACAGGGGGTAGGGATACGCAGTATTTT.

This clone was observed a single time. This chain connects TRBV19 to TRBJ1-5; 8 nucleotides match TRBD1. Germline-derived CDR1 and CDR2 are LNHDA and SQIVND (reference sequence). With 6 bases clipped from V and 4 bases from J, the junction kept 8 bases outside the gene matches. There are 15 residues in the CDR3. The CDR3 region is CASRKTGEYNQPQHF. In DNA, the CDR3 is TGTGCCAGTAGGAAGACAGGGGAATATAATCAGCCCCAGCATTTT.

This chain joins TRBV12-5 and TRBJ2-1, with 12 bases aligning to TRBD2. In germline, CDR1 is LGHNT, CDR2 FRNRAP. The CDR3 consists of 16 residues. V lost 1 base, J lost 3 bases, and 1 base stayed unmatched. CDR3 loop: CASGLETSGGYNEQFF. Here the CDR3 DNA reads TGTGCTAGTGGTTTGGAGACTAGCGGGGGCTACAATGAGCAGTTCTTC.

This clone has more than one count but fewer than ten. The rearrangement joins TRBV6-6 to TRBJ1-2; D gene ambiguous. The germline CDR1 and CDR2 sequences are MNHNY and SVGAGI (reference sequence). This CDR3 spans 14 amino acids. V was cut by 2 bases and J by 4 bases, with 11 bases left in between. CDR3 bases: TGTGCCAGCAGTTACGGGTCGCAGTCCTATGGCTACACCTTC. Amino acid sequence: CASSYGSQSYGYTF.

The rearrangement links TRBV5-4 to TRBJ1-1, with unresolved D. The CDR3 sequence is 13 residues long. Trimming pared 3 bases from V and 6 bases from J, leaving 12 bases between. Germline CDR1 reads SGHNT; CDR2 reads YYREEE (reference sequence). CDR3 region: CASSSAGQPEAFF. CDR3 bases: TGTGCCAGCAGCTCGGCCGGTCAGCCTGAAGCTTTCTTT.

The V and J genes are TRBV4-2 and TRBJ2-5; D is possibly TRBD1 (6 bases). The CDR3 is 14 amino acids. Per germline, CDR1 LGHNA and CDR2 YNFKEQ. The germline V and J ends were trimmed by 2 bases and 4 bases, with 11 bases remaining between them. Here the CDR3 reads CASSQMGAPETQYF. Here the CDR3 DNA reads TGTGCCAGCAGCCAAATGGGGGCCCCAGAGACCCAGTACTTC.

This chain uses TRBV7-8 with TRBJ1-5; D is possibly TRBD1 (6 bases). V gave up 5 bases and J gave up 1 base, with 18 bases separating them. Germline loops: CDR1 SGHVS, CDR2 FQNEAQ. The CDR3 length is 17 residues. The CDR3 loop is CASSLLRGAGSNQPQHF. The CDR3 DNA sequence: TGTGCCAGCAGCCTGCTCCGGGGGGCGGGAAGCAATCAGCCCCAGCATTTT.